The 26 T cell receptor beta chains given below trace back to one sample, sequenced in a study of blood T cell repertoires in COVID-19 (dated by TCRdb to about 2020). Library prep was done by the immunoSEQ multiplex PCR assay. Here the immuneACCESS table is served through TCRdb, limited to in-frame sequences with V and J called. Missing clones are a known gap in these copies; in checked studies unresolved V genes cover under half, and the rest lacks a known reason. Recorded for this sample are 250,000 or so clones; just under 90% of them occurred a single time. The ten largest clones take up 4.1% of the sample. Sample: PBMCs or T cells enriched from blood (not recorded which). The source of these receptors is a woman aged 30 to 39 with acute COVID-19.

The rearrangement uses TRBV27 and TRBJ2-1; D unresolved. The CDR3 is made up of 14 amino acids. V was shortened by 5 bases and J by 2 bases, with 10 bases between the two germline ends. The germline V gene encodes CDR1 MNHEY and CDR2 SMNVEV (reference sequence). CDR3 amino acids: CASSRSFPYNEQFF. The CDR3 coding sequence is TGTGCCAGCAGTCGGTCTTTCCCCTACAATGAGCAGTTCTTC.

The J gene is TRBJ2-7, the V gene TRBV18, with D tentatively TRBD2 (7 bases). This CDR3 is built from 15 residues. Trimming took off 3 bases at V and 7 bases at J, with 19 bases between the two ends. CDR1 is KGHSH, CDR2 LQKENI, per germline. DNA for the CDR3: TGTGCCAGCTCACCGCAGCCTGGGGGGGCGGATGAGCAGTACTTC. Its protein is CASSPQPGGADEQYF. Complete variable domain (other parts from reference TRBV18 and TRBJ2-7): NAGVMQNPRHLVRRRGQEARLRCSPMKGHSHVYWYRQLPEEGLKFMVYLQKENIIDESGMPKERFSAEFPKEGPSILRIQQVVRGDSAAYFCASSPQPGGADEQYFGPGTRLTVT.

The V gene is TRBV28, the J gene TRBJ2-6; the D gene is possibly TRBD2 (5 bases). The CDR3 is made up of 16 amino acids. Germline lookup yields CDR1 MDHEN and CDR2 SYDVKM. The V end lost 5 bases, the J end lost 2 bases, and 13 bases lay between the germline ends. In DNA, the CDR3 is TGTGCCAGCAGTCCTCCGGTGGAGGCTGGGGCCAACGTCCTGACTTTC. It is translated as CASSPPVEAGANVLTF.

This clone was seen once. The chain has TRBV24-1 and TRBJ2-3; TRBD2 matches at 10 bases. With 0 bases clipped from V and 0 bases from J, the junction kept 20 bases outside the gene matches. Germline CDR1 and CDR2: KGHDR and SFDVKD. CDR3 length: 23 amino acids. CDR3 sequence: CATSDLAGLSGRARDISTDTQYF. CDR3 DNA sequence: TGTGCCACCAGTGATTTGGCGGGGTTGAGCGGGAGGGCCCGCGATATCAGCACAGATACGCAGTATTTT.

The chain couples TRBV5-6 to TRBJ2-2; 9 bases map to TRBD2. The CDR3 spans 17 residues. Germline loops: CDR1 SGHDT, CDR2 YYEEEE. V shed 0 bases and J 1 base; nucleotides not matched to a gene: 4. The DNA for the CDR3 is TGTGCCAGCAGCTTGGTTAGGACTAGCGAGAACACCGGGGAGCTGTTTTTT. Translated: CASSLVRTSENTGELFF. The variable domain in full, with the rest retrieved from reference TRBV5-6 and TRBJ2-2, is DAGVTQSPTHLIKTRGQQVTLRCSPKSGHDTVSWYQQALGQGPQFIFQYYEEEERQRGNFPDRFSGHQFPNYSSELNVNALLLGDSALYLCASSLVRTSENTGELFFGEGSRLTVL.

The chain combines TRBV27 with TRBJ2-1; possible D gene TRBD1, 6 bases. Trimming stripped 7 bases from V and 7 bases from J, with 20 bases between. The CDR3 consists of 15 residues. Germline V gene sequence: CDR1 MNHEY, CDR2 SMNVEV (reference sequence). CDR3 region: CASTSPIGGTNEQFF. As DNA, the CDR3 is TGTGCCAGCACGAGTCCAATAGGGGGTACGAATGAGCAGTTCTTC.

The V gene is TRBV7-3, the J gene TRBJ2-1; D may be TRBD2 (5 bases). The length of the CDR3 is 12 residues. Trimming pared 2 bases from V and 9 bases from J, leaving 8 bases between. Germline V gene lookup returns CDR1 SGHTA and CDR2 FQGTGA. The CDR3 sequence is CASSLEGSEQFF. The CDR3 DNA is TGTGCCAGCAGCTTAGAGGGTAGTGAGCAGTTCTTC.

The CDR3 is CSASIGTGMGQPQHF. CDR3 in DNA: TGCAGTGCTAGTATAGGGACAGGGATGGGGCAGCCCCAGCATTTT. The genes are TRBV20-1 and TRBJ1-5; 9 nucleotides agree with TRBD1. Looked up from germline, CDR1 is DFQATT and CDR2 is SNEGSKA (reference sequence). The CDR3 totals 15 residues. J was trimmed by 7 bases and V by 3 bases; bases with no gene match: 10.

The chain joins TRBV4-2 to TRBJ2-7; TRBD2 might be the D (6 bases). The CDR3 covers 17 residues. The germline V and J ends were trimmed by 1 base and 0 bases, with 16 bases remaining between them. CDR1 and CDR2 (germline): LGHNA, YNFKEQ. CDR3 loop: CASSQGLPATSSYEQYF. The CDR3 DNA reads as TGTGCCAGCAGCCAAGGCCTTCCGGCGACTAGCTCCTACGAGCAGTACTTC.

Only one count was recorded for this clone. V and J are TRBV28 and TRBJ2-2; possible D gene TRBD1, 5 bases. Trimming took 5 bases from V and 5 from J, leaving 21 bases between them. Germline V gene lookup returns CDR1 MDHEN and CDR2 SYDVKM. The length of the CDR3 is 17 residues. This chain's CDR3 is CASSAPQGAPETGELFF. The CDR3, as DNA: TGTGCCAGCAGTGCCCCCCAGGGCGCTCCCGAAACCGGGGAGCTGTTTTTT.

The chain recombines TRBV19 with TRBJ2-1; D gene uncertain. Germline loops: CDR1 LNHDA, CDR2 SQIVND (reference sequence). CDR3 length equals 11 residues. The V and J ends lost 6 bases and 12 bases respectively, with 12 bases between them. CDR3 loop: CASRSLSGQFF. CDR3 sequence (DNA): TGTGCCAGTAGGAGCTTATCAGGGCAGTTCTTC.

A single count supports this clone. The chain recombines TRBV4-1 with TRBJ2-1; 14 nucleotides agree with TRBD2. Per germline, CDR1 MGHRA and CDR2 YSYEKL. Trimming removed 1 base from V and 9 bases from J; junction bases left unmatched: 2. This CDR3 has 15 residues. For the CDR3, the DNA is TGCGCCAGCAGCCAAGGACTAGCGGGAGGGATTGAGCAGTTCTTC. It yields the protein CASSQGLAGGIEQFF.

The rearrangement joins TRBV27 to TRBJ2-7, with D maybe TRBD2 (6 bases). The V gene lost 0 bases and the J gene lost 0 bases, with 12 bases spanning the gap. Germline V gives CDR1 MNHEY, CDR2 SMNVEV (reference sequence). The CDR3 sequence is 16 residues long. Here the CDR3 reads CASSLSGGGLSYEQYF. CDR3 bases: TGTGCCAGCAGTTTATCTGGGGGAGGACTCTCCTACGAGCAGTACTTC.

This clone was observed a single time. This chain joins TRBV5-4 and TRBJ2-3; D remains ambiguous. CDR3 length: 15 residues. The germline V gene has CDR1 SGHNT and CDR2 YYREEE (reference sequence). Trimming removed 0 bases from V and 2 bases from J, with 10 bases in between. The CDR3 DNA sequence: TGTGCCAGCAGCTTGGGCTCGGCGGCCACAGATACGCAGTATTTT. The encoded protein is CASSLGSAATDTQYF.

This chain uses TRBV19 with TRBJ1-2, with 8 bases that match TRBD1. The CDR3 consists of 13 residues. Unmatched junction bases numbered 6, after V lost 5 bases and J lost 7 bases. CDR1 and CDR2 (germline): LNHDA, SQIVND (reference sequence). The CDR3 loop reads CASSADRGSGYTF. The DNA for the CDR3 is TGTGCCAGTAGTGCCGACAGGGGCAGTGGCTACACCTTC.

V is TRBV20-1 and J is TRBJ2-1; 8 bases agree with TRBD1. V was clipped by 4 bases and J by 5 bases; unmatched bases: 7. CDR3 length equals 14 residues. Germline V gives CDR1 DFQATT, CDR2 SNEGSKA (reference sequence). CDR3 DNA sequence: TGCAGTGCTACTGAGCCGGGACAGGACAATGAGCAGTTCTTC. Residues: CSATEPGQDNEQFF.

The gene calls are TRBV7-2 and TRBJ1-5; 11 bases match TRBD1. Trimming cost V 5 bases and J 7 bases; bases outside gene matches: 4. Germline lookup yields CDR1 SGHTA and CDR2 FQGNSA. This CDR3 has 14 residues. The CDR3 coding sequence is TGTGCCAGCAGCACGGGACAGGGGGACCAGCCCCAGCATTTT. Translation gives CASSTGQGDQPQHF.

The CDR3 loop is CASSLRTSHRDWYGYTF. CDR3 nucleotide sequence: TGTGCCAGCAGTTTACGTACCTCTCACAGGGATTGGTATGGCTACACCTTC. This chain joins TRBV28 and TRBJ1-2, with D maybe TRBD1 (6 bases). The germline CDR1 and CDR2 sequences are MDHEN and SYDVKM. The CDR3 covers 17 residues. Trimming stripped 2 bases from V and 5 bases from J, with 21 bases between.

This clone was found once. The V call is TRBV19, the J call TRBJ2-1, with unresolved D. V gave up 5 bases and J gave up 3 bases, with 11 bases separating them. The CDR3 has 14 amino acids. Germline values: CDR1 LNHDA, CDR2 SQIVND (reference sequence). This CDR3 is CASSAGAIYNEQFF. The DNA of the CDR3 is TGTGCCAGTAGTGCTGGAGCGATCTACAATGAGCAGTTCTTC. Supplemented by reference TRBV19 and TRBJ2-1, the full variable domain reads DGGITQSPKYLFRKEGQNVTLSCEQNLNHDAMYWYRQDPGQGLRLIYYSQIVNDFQKGDIAEGYSVSREKKESFPLTVTSAQKNPTAFYLCASSAGAIYNEQFFGPGTRLTVL.

The gene calls are TRBV11-2 and TRBJ2-2, with D possibly matching TRBD2 (5 bases). The CDR3 consists of 13 residues. Trimming removed 5 bases from V and 5 bases from J, with 9 bases in between. Germline assignment: CDR1 SGHAT and CDR2 FQNNGV. The CDR3 nucleotides read TGTGCCAGCAGCCGACTACTGACCGGGGAGCTGTTTTTT. Its translation is CASSRLLTGELFF.

V usage is TRBV15 and J usage is TRBJ2-4; 7 nucleotides agree with TRBD2. This CDR3 has 15 residues. CDR1 LNHNV and CDR2 YYDKDF come from the germline V gene (reference sequence). V was pared by 5 bases and J by 2 bases, with 6 bases of the junction left unmatched. CDR3 sequence reads: CATSGEGGTKNIQYF. CDR3 DNA sequence: TGTGCCACCAGCGGGGAGGGAGGAACCAAAAACATTCAGTACTTC.

This clone was seen only once. The chain links TRBV9 to TRBJ1-6; D not certain. The CDR3 length is 15 residues. From germline, CDR1 is SGDLS and CDR2 YYNGEE. Trimming cost V 0 bases and J 10 bases, with 14 bases left between them. CDR3: CASSVDGETQSPLHF. In DNA, the CDR3 is TGTGCCAGCAGCGTAGACGGAGAGACCCAATCACCCCTCCACTTT.

The V and J genes are TRBV29-1 and TRBJ2-1; TRBD2 agrees at 10 bases. V was pared by 5 bases and J by 6 bases, with 4 bases of the junction left unmatched. In germline, CDR1 is SQVTM, CDR2 ANQGSEA. The CDR3 is 13 residues long. CDR3 DNA: TGCAGCGTTCGGGCTAGCGGGGGCAATGAGCAGTTCTTC. It specifies CSVRASGGNEQFF.

This clone has only a few counts. This chain links TRBV19 with TRBJ2-1; 9 bases align to TRBD1. This CDR3 is built from 14 residues. Germline V CDR1 and CDR2: LNHDA, SQIVND (reference sequence). V dropped 5 bases and J dropped 1; count of bases not matched to a gene: 0. CDR3 DNA sequence: TGTGCCAGTAGTGGACAGGGGTCCTACAATGAGCAGTTCTTC. It translates to CASSGQGSYNEQFF.

The gene calls are TRBV5-4 and TRBJ2-4, with TRBD2 as a possible D gene (6 bases). The CDR3 contains 15 residues. CDR1 and CDR2 from the germline V gene are SGHNT and YYREEE (reference sequence). The V gene lost 4 bases and the J gene lost 3 bases, with 14 bases spanning the gap. The CDR3 spells CASSLDGGSKNIQYF. In DNA form, the CDR3 reads TGTGCCAGCAGCCTGGACGGGGGTAGCAAAAACATTCAGTACTTC.

The rearrangement links TRBV27 to TRBJ2-2, with TRBD2 matching over 14 bases. Germline-derived CDR1 and CDR2 are MNHEY and SMNVEV (reference sequence). Trimming took 4 bases from V and 7 from J; bases not matched to a gene: 8. This CDR3 has 17 residues. DNA of the CDR3: TGTGCCAGCAGTTCCTCAAGACTAGCGGGAGGGTTCGGGGAGCTGTTTTTT. Its protein product is CASSSSRLAGGFGELFF.